Listed below are T cell receptor beta chains from one sample, sequenced in a study of blood T cell repertoires in COVID-19. TCRdb's table, derived via immunoSEQ multiplex PCR, lists solely in-frame clones and lacks some. The sample records approximately 300,000 clones, under 90% being singletons. Material for sequencing was PBMCs or T cells enriched from blood (not recorded which). These receptors all stem from a woman aged 25-40 years who had recovered from COVID-19. Each CDR3 is given with its conserved first and last residue. A D gene is named only where the DNA matches it firmly. Not all rows give a size; the values are once, few, many and, for expanded clones, a class.

J gene | clone size | V gene | D gene | CDR3 DNA | CDR3 protein
TRBJ2-2 | NA | TRBV7-6 | TRBD2 | TGTGCCAGCAGCCCCTTCGGGAGGGGCACCGGGGAGCTGTTTTTT | CASSPFGRGTGELFF
TRBJ1-2 | NA | TRBV18 | TRBD1 | TGTGCCAGCTCACCCAGGGACAGGGCGGTTGATGGCTACACCTTC | CASSPRDRAVDGYTF
TRBJ1-5 | few | TRBV15 | NA | TGTGCCACCAGTGACAGTTTTGCTAGCAATCAGCCCCAGCATTTT | CATSDSFASNQPQHF
TRBJ2-2 | NA | TRBV4-1 | NA | TGCGCCAGCAGCCAAGATAAGTGGGGCACGCCCAACACCGGGGAGCTGTTTTTT | CASSQDKWGTPNTGELFF
TRBJ1-5 | NA | TRBV10-2 | NA | TGCGCCAGCACGGGAACATCCAATCAGCCCCAGCATTTT | CASTGTSNQPQHF
TRBJ2-1 | NA | TRBV12-5 | TRBD2 | TGTGCTAGTGGTTTTGGTACCGGGACTAGCGGGAGTGCTGGATGGGGTGAGCAGTTCTTC | CASGFGTGTSGSAGWGEQFF
TRBJ1-6 | NA | TRBV4-3 | NA | TGCGCCAGCAGCCAAGATAGGTGGGGCGCAACTTCACCCCTCCACTTT | CASSQDRWGATSPLHF
TRBJ2-7 | NA | TRBV6-5 | NA | TGTGCCAGCATGTACTACGAGCAGTACTTC | CASMYYEQYF
TRBJ2-3 | NA | TRBV19 | NA | TGTGCCAGTAGTATTTTAGCAGACACAGATACGCAGTATTTT | CASSILADTDTQYF
TRBJ2-3 | NA | TRBV28 | TRBD2 | TGTGCCAGCAGTCTAGCGGGACCCACAGATACGCAGTATTTT | CASSLAGPTDTQYF
TRBJ2-1 | NA | TRBV12-3/TRBV12-4 | NA | TGTGCCAGCAGCGAGTACAATGAGCAGTTCTTC | CASSEYNEQFF
TRBJ1-1 | NA | TRBV6-6 | NA | TGTGCCAGCAGACTTCCAAACACTGAAGCTTTCTTT | CASRLPNTEAFF
TRBJ1-2 | few | TRBV5-1 | NA | TGCGCCAGCAGCCCGGACACCAACTATGGCTACACCTTC | CASSPDTNYGYTF
TRBJ2-1 | once | TRBV7-2 | NA | TGTGCCAGCAGCTTCGGGAAGGGGGCCTACAATGAGCAGTTCTTC | CASSFGKGAYNEQFF
TRBJ2-1 | NA | TRBV2 | NA | TGTGCCAGCAGCCCCCTGAGTCGGGATGAGCAGTTCTTC | CASSPLSRDEQFF
TRBJ1-6 | NA | TRBV6-5 | NA | TGTGCCAGCAGTCGCTCTCGGGGGTCCCTCCACTTT | CASSRSRGSLHF
TRBJ2-7 | NA | TRBV19 | TRBD2 | TGTGCCAGTAGTAGGTTTGGACTAGCGGCTACCTACGAGCAGTACTTC | CASSRFGLAATYEQYF